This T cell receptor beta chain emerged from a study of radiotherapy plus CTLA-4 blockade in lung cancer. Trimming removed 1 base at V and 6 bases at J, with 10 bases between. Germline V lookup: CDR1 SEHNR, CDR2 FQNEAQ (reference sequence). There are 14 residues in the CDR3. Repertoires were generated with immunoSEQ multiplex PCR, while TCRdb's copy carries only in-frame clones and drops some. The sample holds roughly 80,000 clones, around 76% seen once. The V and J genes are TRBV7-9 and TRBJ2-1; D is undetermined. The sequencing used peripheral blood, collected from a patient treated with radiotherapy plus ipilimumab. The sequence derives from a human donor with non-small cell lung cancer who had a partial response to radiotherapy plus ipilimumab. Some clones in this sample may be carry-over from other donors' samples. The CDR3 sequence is CASSLGVSLNEQFF. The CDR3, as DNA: TGTGCCAGCAGCTTAGGTGTCAGTCTCAATGAGCAGTTCTTC.